The 10 T cell receptor beta chains listed next were all sequenced from one sample in a study of a mutant IDH1 vaccine in newly diagnosed glioma. No antigen has been assigned to these receptors. Time point of the sample: week 5, during vaccination. The content of each vaccine dose was 300 ug of mutant IDH1 20-mer peptide, and topical imiquimod accompanied it. Measured with immunoSEQ multiplex PCR; TCRdb has only the in-frame clones, and not every one. The repertoire holds about 25,000 clones, with about 77% as singletons. Sequenced material: PBMCs, taken from a glioma patient whose treatment included an IDH1 peptide vaccine. Receptors originate from a man between 35 and 55 years old with glioma.

This rearrangement joins TRBV30 to TRBJ1-1; possible D gene TRBD1, 6 bases. Trimming pared 2 bases from V and 0 bases from J, leaving 13 bases between. CDR1 GTSNPN and CDR2 SVGIG come from the germline V gene (reference sequence). The CDR3 covers 15 residues. For the CDR3, the DNA is TGTGCCTGGAGTACAGTACAGGGATTGAACACTGAAGCTTTCTTT. Encoded protein: CAWSTVQGLNTEAFF.

This clone was seen only once. The V call is TRBV5-1, the J call TRBJ2-5, with D possibly being TRBD1 or TRBD2 (5 bases each). V shed 4 bases and J shed 2 bases, with 9 bases lying between them. The CDR3 contains 13 residues. Germline assignment: CDR1 SGHRS and CDR2 YFSETQ. The CDR3 sequence: CASSPGPQETQYF. In DNA form, the CDR3 reads TGCGCCAGCAGCCCGGGACCTCAAGAGACCCAGTACTTC.

Only one count was recorded for this clone. The chain links TRBV4-3 to TRBJ1-4, with TRBD1 identical over 7 bases. After removal of 1 base from V and 3 bases from J, the junction contained 2 bases not matched to a gene. Germline CDR1 LGHNA, CDR2 YSLEER. The CDR3 extends over 15 amino acids. CDR3 sequence reads: CASSQVGTANEKLFF. The CDR3 region has the DNA TGCGCCAGCAGCCAAGTCGGGACAGCTAATGAAAAACTGTTTTTT.

The rearrangement links TRBV19 to TRBJ1-2; TRBD1 aligns across 7 bases. This CDR3 region has 15 residues. Looked up from germline, CDR1 is LNHDA and CDR2 is SQIVND (reference sequence). The trim removed 5 bases at V and 8 bases at J, leaving 14 bases unmatched. The CDR3 DNA reads as TGTGCCAGTAGTCCTGGGACAGCTATAACCTGGGGCTACACCTTC. Encoded protein: CASSPGTAITWGYTF.

The V call is TRBV12-5, the J call TRBJ2-7, with TRBD2 identical over 8 bases. The CDR3 loop spans 17 amino acids. Germline-derived CDR1 and CDR2 are LGHNT and FRNRAP. V lost 0 bases, J lost 2 bases, and 9 bases stayed unmatched. The CDR3 DNA reads as TGTGCTAGTGGTTTGGTACTCGGGGGGGACCGAACCTACGAGCAGTACTTC. It yields the protein CASGLVLGGDRTYEQYF.

This clone was recorded a few times. This chain uses TRBV7-9 with TRBJ2-7, with D tentatively TRBD2 (5 bases). The CDR3 is 14 amino acids. In germline, CDR1 is SEHNR, CDR2 FQNEAQ (reference sequence). V lost 5 bases and J lost 2, with 13 bases in between. CDR3 amino acids: CASSLTGKTYEQYF. CDR3 nucleotide sequence: TGTGCCAGCAGCCTTACGGGGAAGACCTACGAGCAGTACTTC.

The chain is built from TRBV19 and TRBJ1-1; TRBD1 is a possible D gene (5 bases). The CDR3 covers 15 residues. Trimming shortened V by 9 bases and J by 0 bases, and 17 bases separated the two germline ends. Germline V lookup: CDR1 LNHDA, CDR2 SQIVND (reference sequence). CDR3 sequence: CASQGRVNMNTEAFF. CDR3 coding DNA: TGTGCCAGCCAGGGAAGGGTGAATATGAACACTGAAGCTTTCTTT.

The J gene is TRBJ2-5, the V gene TRBV6-1, with D unresolved. Germline assignment: CDR1 MNHNS and CDR2 SASEGT. V lost 0 bases, J lost 7 bases, and 6 bases lay in between. The CDR3 length is 12 residues. CDR3 bases: TGTGCCAGCAGTGAAGCGCTCGTGACCCAGTACTTC. Amino acids: CASSEALVTQYF.

The CDR3 reads CASRDSNTEAFF. The CDR3 DNA reads as TGTGCCAGCAGGGACAGCAACACTGAAGCTTTCTTT. The chain has TRBV6-6 and TRBJ1-1, with a weak D call TRBD1 (6 bases). Trimming removed 6 bases from V and 2 bases from J, with 7 bases in between. Germline lookup yields CDR1 MNHNY and CDR2 SVGAGI (reference sequence). The CDR3 consists of 12 residues.

This clone was seen once. The chain couples TRBV19 to TRBJ1-5; D ambiguous. The CDR3 consists of 16 residues. Germline CDR1 LNHDA, CDR2 SQIVND (reference sequence). V was clipped by 5 bases and J by 2 bases, with 16 bases between them. The CDR3 protein is CASSPQVLVGNQPQHF. CDR3 sequence (DNA): TGTGCCAGTAGTCCCCAAGTTCTCGTTGGCAATCAGCCCCAGCATTTT. Combining the CDR3 with reference TRBV19 and TRBJ1-5 gives the whole variable domain DGGITQSPKYLFRKEGQNVTLSCEQNLNHDAMYWYRQDPGQGLRLIYYSQIVNDFQKGDIAEGYSVSREKKESFPLTVTSAQKNPTAFYLCASSPQVLVGNQPQHFGDGTRLSIL.